These T cell receptor beta chains were read from a single sample in a study of blood T cell repertoires in COVID-19. The method was immunoSEQ multiplex PCR; TCRdb's version includes in-frame clones alone and lacks a portion of them. The table lists 150,000 to 160,000 clones, roughly nine tenths of them singletons. The material sequenced was peripheral blood. The receptors here all came from a woman between 35 and 50 years old with acute or convalescent COVID-19. Each CDR3 is given with its conserved first and last residue. A D gene is named only where the DNA matches it firmly. Size values are once, few and many counts, or a class for expanded clones, and some rows have none.

j_gene,d_gene,abundance,v_gene,CDR3nt,CDR3aa
TRBJ2-2,TRBD2,NA,TRBV4-2,TGTGCCAGCAGCCAGACCGGGACTAGCTTGCACGGGGAGCTGTTTTTT,CASSQTGTSLHGELFF
TRBJ2-5,NA,NA,TRBV3-1/TRBV3-2,TGTGCCAGCAGCCAAGACGTAACAGGGAGTGGAGAGACCCAGTACTTC,CASSQDVTGSGETQYF
TRBJ2-1,TRBD2,NA,TRBV27,TGTGCCAGCACCAGACTAGCGCATCACAATGAGCAGTTCTTC,CASTRLAHHNEQFF
TRBJ1-6,NA,NA,TRBV27,TGTGCCAGCAGTTTATACGGGGGGAATTCACCCCTCCACTTT,CASSLYGGNSPLHF
TRBJ1-4,NA,NA,TRBV5-6,TGTGCCAGCAGTTTGGGGCGAGGGACTAATGAAAAACTGTTTTTT,CASSLGRGTNEKLFF
TRBJ2-5,NA,NA,TRBV28,TGTGCCAGCAGTTTGCGTCCTCAAGAGACCCAGTACTTC,CASSLRPQETQYF
TRBJ2-7,TRBD2,once,TRBV6-4,TGTGCCAGCAGAGTAGCGGGGGGCCTAGGCTCCTACGAGCAGTACTTC,CASRVAGGLGSYEQYF
TRBJ2-7,TRBD1,NA,TRBV11-2,TGTGCCAGCAGCTTGACGACAGGGGGGGTTGTCGAGCAGTACTTC,CASSLTTGGVVEQYF
TRBJ2-7,NA,NA,TRBV21-1,TGTGCCAGCAGCAAATTTCTGTACGAGCAGTACTTC,CASSKFLYEQYF
TRBJ2-3,TRBD2,NA,TRBV4-2,TGTGCCAGCAGCCACATTTCGGCTAGCGGGAATGAGGGTACGCAGTATTTT,CASSHISASGNEGTQYF
TRBJ2-3,NA,NA,TRBV7-8,TGTGCCAGCAGCGGTAGACAGGGACTGAGCACAGATACGCAGTATTTT,CASSGRQGLSTDTQYF
TRBJ1-2,NA,NA,TRBV3-1/TRBV3-2,TGTGCCAGCAGCCAACTAGCCCAGAGAAAGACCTCTAACTATGGCTACACCTTC,CASSQLAQRKTSNYGYTF
TRBJ2-5,NA,NA,TRBV5-8,TGTGCCAGCAGCTTTAAGACGGGAGAGACCCAGTACTTC,CASSFKTGETQYF
TRBJ2-7,NA,NA,TRBV28,TGTGCCAGCACCGGCCATCAGACTAGTGTCTACGAGCAGTACTTC,CASTGHQTSVYEQYF
TRBJ2-1,NA,NA,TRBV6-5,TGTGCCAGCTTAGCGGCTTCCTACAATGAGCAGTTCTTC,CASLAASYNEQFF
TRBJ2-2,NA,NA,TRBV6-5,TGTGCCAGCAGTTACTCGTTTCAGGGTTCCCGGGAGCTGTTTTTT,CASSYSFQGSRELFF
TRBJ1-4,TRBD1,NA,TRBV6-4,TGTGCCAGCGCCCAGGGGGAGAACGAAAAACTGTTTTTT,CASAQGENEKLFF
TRBJ2-7,TRBD1,NA,TRBV27,TGTGCCAGCAGGCCGGGACAGGGACCCTACGAGCAGTACTTC,CASRPGQGPYEQYF
TRBJ1-1,NA,NA,TRBV6-5,TGTGCCAGCAGTTACTCTTCAGGGATGAACACTGAAGCTTTCTTT,CASSYSSGMNTEAFF
TRBJ2-5,TRBD2,NA,TRBV24-1,TGTGCCACCAGTGATGGGACTAGCGGGAAAGAGACCCAGTACTTC,CATSDGTSGKETQYF
TRBJ1-1,NA,NA,TRBV29-1,TGCAGCGGGGGCCCCACGGGGGACACTGAAGCTTTCTTT,CSGGPTGDTEAFF
TRBJ1-3,TRBD1,NA,TRBV5-1,TGCGCCAGCAGGCCGGCCCCGGGACAGGGCCTCTCTGGAAACACCATATATTTT,CASRPAPGQGLSGNTIYF
TRBJ1-1,NA,once,TRBV28,TGTGCCAGCAGCCCCCGGGGGGTGGAGGGAAGGACTGAAGCTTTCTTT,CASSPRGVEGRTEAFF
TRBJ1-1,NA,once,TRBV21-1,TGTGCCCGGTGGGGGAGGCACACTGAAGCTTTCTTT,CARWGRHTEAFF
TRBJ1-5,TRBD1,NA,TRBV19,TGTGCCAGTAGTGCACAGGGGGCGGCTCAGCCCCAGCATTTT,CASSAQGAAQPQHF
TRBJ2-5,TRBD2,NA,TRBV27,TGTGCCAGCAGTTTAAACGGGGGGCAAGAGACCCAGTACTTC,CASSLNGGQETQYF
TRBJ1-6,NA,NA,TRBV7-3,TGTGCCAGCAGCCCCCAACGTTCCGGACGCCGCGGGGACCTATTAGGTTCACCCCTCCACTTT,CASSPQRSGRRGDLLGSPLHF
TRBJ1-4,TRBD1,NA,TRBV30,TGTGCCTGGAGTGACGGACTGGGACAGGGTCGGGAAAAACTGTTTTTT,CAWSDGLGQGREKLFF
TRBJ2-3,NA,once,TRBV23-1,TGCGCCAGCAGCGCTTCTAGCCCCAGAAACCCCTCCACAGATACGCAGTATTTT,CASSASSPRNPSTDTQYF
TRBJ1-4,TRBD1,NA,TRBV6-5,TGTGCCAGCAGGATTACAGGGGGCGTGAGTGAAAAACTGTTTTTT,CASRITGGVSEKLFF
TRBJ2-1,TRBD2,once,TRBV27,TGTGCCAGCAGTTTACTAGCGGGGGGGCGAAATGAGCAGTTCTTC,CASSLLAGGRNEQFF
TRBJ2-1,TRBD1,once,TRBV2,TGTACCAGCATTGGTGACAGGGGCGGCTACAATGAGCAGTTCTTC,CTSIGDRGGYNEQFF
TRBJ2-5,NA,NA,TRBV18,TGTGCCAGCTCACGAAGTCGAGAGGGCAGACGTGAGACCCAGTACTTC,CASSRSREGRRETQYF
TRBJ2-5,NA,NA,TRBV30,TGTGCCTGGAGTGTCGGGGAGACCCAGTACTTC,CAWSVGETQYF
TRBJ1-4,TRBD1,NA,TRBV30,TGTGCCTGGAGCTTCAGGGGGTTGAGGGAAAAACTGTTTTTT,CAWSFRGLREKLFF
TRBJ2-5,NA,NA,TRBV5-1,TGCGCCAGCAGTCCCGGGTTCCAAGAGACCCAGTACTTC,CASSPGFQETQYF
TRBJ2-5,NA,NA,TRBV18,TGTGCCAGCTCACCCGGACAGCAAGAGACCCAGTACTTC,CASSPGQQETQYF
TRBJ1-2,TRBD1,NA,TRBV19,TGTGCCAGTAGTCCGTCGACAGGGTGGGACTATGGCTACACCTTC,CASSPSTGWDYGYTF
TRBJ1-1,TRBD1,NA,TRBV19,TGTGCCAGTAGTAGCCCGGACAGGGATAGAGAAGCTTTCTTT,CASSSPDRDREAFF
TRBJ2-1,NA,NA,TRBV5-5,TGTGCCAGCAGCTTGGGGCACCCCGGACTATCTAGCAATGAGCAGTTCTTC,CASSLGHPGLSSNEQFF
TRBJ1-3,NA,few,TRBV6-5,TGTGCCAGCTTATATCGGGACACCATATATTTT,CASLYRDTIYF
TRBJ2-7,NA,NA,TRBV30,TGTGCCTGGAGTCCCTTGACAGGTGGAAGAAGGCAGTACTTC,CAWSPLTGGRRQYF
TRBJ2-7,NA,NA,TRBV12-3/TRBV12-4,TGTGCCAGCAGTGGCTCCGAGCAGTACTTC,CASSGSEQYF
TRBJ1-3,NA,NA,TRBV19,TGTGCCAGCCGGATAGACAGCGTCTCTGGAAACACCATATATTTT,CASRIDSVSGNTIYF
TRBJ1-6,NA,NA,TRBV6-1,TGTGCCAGCAGTGAGAGGGCCGGGAGCTCCTATAATTCACCCCTCCACTTT,CASSERAGSSYNSPLHF
TRBJ1-1,NA,NA,TRBV7-3,TGTGCCAGCAGCGCGACACAGGGTCGTACTGAAGCTTTCTTT,CASSATQGRTEAFF
TRBJ2-7,NA,NA,TRBV5-1,TGCGCCAGCAGCTTAGCAAGCGGCTACGAGCAGTACTTC,CASSLASGYEQYF
TRBJ2-4,TRBD1,once,TRBV6-5,TGTGCCAGCAGGGATAGGGGGCCGCCTGCCATTCAGTACTTC,CASRDRGPPAIQYF
TRBJ1-3,NA,once,TRBV28,TGTGCCAGCAGTTTAACGGTAACCTCTGGAAACACCATATATTTT,CASSLTVTSGNTIYF